This T cell receptor beta chain was sequenced during a study of blood T cell repertoires in COVID-19. Looking at the study overall: The study drew acute and convalescent COVID-19 samples from the United States, Italy and Spain. Nucleic acid was either cDNA or gDNA, and it came from T cells, B-cell-depleted T cells, or PBMCs.

Per germline, CDR1 GTSNPN and CDR2 SVGIG (reference sequence). The junction had 11 bases not matched to a gene; V was cut back by 0 bases and J by 4 bases. The CDR3 length is 18 residues. Generated by immunoSEQ multiplex PCR, the TCRdb table keeps only in-frame clones and is missing some. Found here are about 130,000 clones, around 89% of them singletons; the top ten hold about 2.9%. Sequencing used peripheral blood. The TCR was taken from a man aged 55 to 70 with active or convalescent COVID-19. The gene calls are TRBV30 and TRBJ1-6, with 8 bases lining up with TRBD1. The CDR3 is CAWSVQTGDPQYNSPLHF. The CDR3 nucleotides are TGTGCCTGGAGTGTACAGACAGGGGACCCTCAATATAATTCACCCCTCCACTTT.